The subject of this entry is one T cell receptor (beta chain). Authors' analysis steps: Nucleated cell counts were estimated from reference gene primer amplification. The data were produced by immunoSEQ multiplex PCR, yet TCRdb's version contains in-frame clones alone and is incomplete. V and J calls and clone size are as listed in that table; D and trimming were resolved from the DNA. The sample includes some 58,000 clones, 80% to 90% of them seen just once. The sample comes from a study of blood T cell repertoires in COVID-19. Across the whole study: Spain, Italy and the United States supplied samples that represented acute and convalescent COVID-19.

CDR1 and CDR2 (germline): MNHEY, SVGAGI. V shed 5 bases, J shed 5 bases, and the junction held 8 bases outside the gene matches. There are 14 residues in the CDR3. The V call is TRBV6-5, the J call TRBJ2-5; 7 nucleotides line up with TRBD2. This receptor was obtained from a man aged 55 to 70 with COVID-19, enrolled during active disease. Sequenced: peripheral blood. CDR3 nucleotides: TGTGCCAGCAGTAAGGGACTATTCCTCGAGACCCAGTACTTC. Translated: CASSKGLFLETQYF.